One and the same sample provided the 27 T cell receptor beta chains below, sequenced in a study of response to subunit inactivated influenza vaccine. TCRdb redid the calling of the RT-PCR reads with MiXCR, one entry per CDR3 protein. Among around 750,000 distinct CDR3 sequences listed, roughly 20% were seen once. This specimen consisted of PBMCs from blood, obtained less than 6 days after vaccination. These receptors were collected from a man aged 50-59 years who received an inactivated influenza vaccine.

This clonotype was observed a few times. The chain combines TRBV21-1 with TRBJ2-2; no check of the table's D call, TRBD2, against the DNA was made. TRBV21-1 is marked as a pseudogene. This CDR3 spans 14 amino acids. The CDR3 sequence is CARRTSGPTGELFF. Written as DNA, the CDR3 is TGTGCCAGACGGACTAGCGGGCCAACCGGGGAGCTGTTTTTT.

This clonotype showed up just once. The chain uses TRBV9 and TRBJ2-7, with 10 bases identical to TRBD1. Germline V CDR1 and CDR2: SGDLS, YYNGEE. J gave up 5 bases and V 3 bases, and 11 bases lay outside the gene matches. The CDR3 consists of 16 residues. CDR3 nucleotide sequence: TGTGCCAGCAGCGCAGACGCCGGGACAGGGGTCCACGAGCAGTACTTC. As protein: CASSADAGTGVHEQYF.

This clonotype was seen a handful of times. CDR3 protein: CASSLTPGSNTEAFF. The CDR3 DNA reads as TGCGCCAGCAGCTTGACACCGGGGTCGAACACTGAAGCTTTCTTT. V is TRBV5-1 and J is TRBJ1-1; D not resolved. V shed 1 base and J shed 1 base, with 11 bases lying between them. Germline CDR1 is SGHRS and CDR2 is YFSETQ. This CDR3 is 15 amino acids long.

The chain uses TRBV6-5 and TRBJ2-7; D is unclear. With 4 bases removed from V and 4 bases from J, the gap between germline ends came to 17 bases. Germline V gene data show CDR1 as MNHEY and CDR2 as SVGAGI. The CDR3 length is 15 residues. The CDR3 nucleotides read TGTGCCAGCAGTTCCCGGATTAAATCTCCGTACGAGCAGTACTTC. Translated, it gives CASSSRIKSPYEQYF.

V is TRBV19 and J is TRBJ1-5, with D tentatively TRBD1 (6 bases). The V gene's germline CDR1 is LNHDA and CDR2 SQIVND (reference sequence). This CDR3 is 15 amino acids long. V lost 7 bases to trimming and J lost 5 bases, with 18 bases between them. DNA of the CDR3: TGTGCCAGTAACCCCAGGGGCTTCCCATATCAGCCCCAGCATTTT. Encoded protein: CASNPRGFPYQPQHF.

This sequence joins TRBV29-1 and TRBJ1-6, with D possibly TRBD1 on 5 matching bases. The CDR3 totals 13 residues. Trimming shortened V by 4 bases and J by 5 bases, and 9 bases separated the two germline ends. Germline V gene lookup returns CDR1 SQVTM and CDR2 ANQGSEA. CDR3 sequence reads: CSVARENNSPLHF. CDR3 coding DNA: TGCAGCGTTGCCAGGGAGAATAATTCACCCCTCCACTTT.

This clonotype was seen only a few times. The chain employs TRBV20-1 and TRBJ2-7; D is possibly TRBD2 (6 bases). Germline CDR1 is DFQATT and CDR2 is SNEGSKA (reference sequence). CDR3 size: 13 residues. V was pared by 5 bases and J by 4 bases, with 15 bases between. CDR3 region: CSAGGAQIYEQYF. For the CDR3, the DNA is TGCAGTGCTGGAGGGGCGCAAATTTACGAGCAGTACTTC.

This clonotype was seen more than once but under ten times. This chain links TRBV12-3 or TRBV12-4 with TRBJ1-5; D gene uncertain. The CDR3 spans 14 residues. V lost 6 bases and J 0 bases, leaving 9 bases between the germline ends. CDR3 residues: CASSTFPSNQPQHF. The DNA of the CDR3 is TGTGCCAGCAGCACCTTTCCTAGCAATCAGCCCCAGCATTTT.

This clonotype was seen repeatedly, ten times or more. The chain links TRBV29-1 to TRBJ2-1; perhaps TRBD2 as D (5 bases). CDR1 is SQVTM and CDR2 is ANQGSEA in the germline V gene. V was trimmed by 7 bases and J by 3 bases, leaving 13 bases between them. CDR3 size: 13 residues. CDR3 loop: CSGTPQFYNEQFF. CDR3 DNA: TGCAGCGGGACTCCACAATTCTACAATGAGCAGTTCTTC.

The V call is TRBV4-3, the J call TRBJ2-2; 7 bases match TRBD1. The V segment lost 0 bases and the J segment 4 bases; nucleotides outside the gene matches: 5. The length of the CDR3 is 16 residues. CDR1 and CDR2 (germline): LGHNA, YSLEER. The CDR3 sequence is CASSQEQGRGTGELFF. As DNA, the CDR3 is TGCGCCAGCAGCCAAGAACAGGGGCGAGGCACCGGGGAGCTGTTTTTT.

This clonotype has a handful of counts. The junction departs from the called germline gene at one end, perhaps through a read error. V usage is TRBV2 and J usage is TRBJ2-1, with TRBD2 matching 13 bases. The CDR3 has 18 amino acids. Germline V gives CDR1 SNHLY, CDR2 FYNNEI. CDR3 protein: CACSLPGLAGDSYNEQFF. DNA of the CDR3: TGTGCCTGCAGTTTACCCGGACTAGCGGGGGACTCCTACAATGAGCAGTTCTTC.

The chain's CDR3 is CASSSGVYTPREQYF. CDR3 DNA sequence: TGTGCCAGCAGTTCAGGGGTTTACACACCTCGTGAGCAGTACTTC. The chain uses TRBV6-5 and TRBJ2-7, with D perhaps matching TRBD1 (6 bases). CDR1 is MNHEY, CDR2 SVGAGI, per germline. This CDR3 comprises 15 residues. The ends were cut back, 4 bases at V and 7 bases at J, with 20 bases in the middle.

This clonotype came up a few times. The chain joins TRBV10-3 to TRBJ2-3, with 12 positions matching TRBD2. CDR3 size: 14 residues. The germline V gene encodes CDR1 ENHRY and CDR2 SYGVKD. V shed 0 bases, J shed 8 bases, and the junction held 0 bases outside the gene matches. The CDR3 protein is CAISESGLAGTQYF. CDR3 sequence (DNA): TGTGCCATCAGTGAGTCGGGACTAGCGGGTACGCAGTATTTT.

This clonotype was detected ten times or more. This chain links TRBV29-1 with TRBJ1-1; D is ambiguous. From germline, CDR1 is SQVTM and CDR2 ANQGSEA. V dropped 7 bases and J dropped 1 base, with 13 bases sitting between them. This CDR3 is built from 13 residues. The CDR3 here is CSGRVGTNTEAFF. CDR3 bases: TGCAGCGGTCGGGTCGGAACGAACACTGAAGCTTTCTTT.

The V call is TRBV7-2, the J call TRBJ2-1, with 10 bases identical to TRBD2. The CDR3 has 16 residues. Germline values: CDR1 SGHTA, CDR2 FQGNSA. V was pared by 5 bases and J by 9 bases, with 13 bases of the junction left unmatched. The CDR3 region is CASSLDALAGISEQFF. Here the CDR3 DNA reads TGTGCCAGCAGCCTCGACGCACTAGCGGGAATTAGTGAGCAGTTCTTC.

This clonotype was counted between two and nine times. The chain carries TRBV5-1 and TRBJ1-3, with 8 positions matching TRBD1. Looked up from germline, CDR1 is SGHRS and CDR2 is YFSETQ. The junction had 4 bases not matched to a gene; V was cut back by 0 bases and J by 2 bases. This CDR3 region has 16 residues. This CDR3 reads CASSLGSTGAGNTIYF. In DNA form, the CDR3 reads TGCGCCAGCAGCTTGGGATCGACAGGGGCTGGAAACACCATATATTTT.

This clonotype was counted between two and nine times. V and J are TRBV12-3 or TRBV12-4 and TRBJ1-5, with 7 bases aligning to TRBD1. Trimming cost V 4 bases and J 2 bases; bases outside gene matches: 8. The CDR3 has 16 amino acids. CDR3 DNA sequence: TGTGCCAGCAGTTCAATCAGGGGGGGTGGCAATCAGCCCCAGCATTTT. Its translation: CASSSIRGGGNQPQHF.

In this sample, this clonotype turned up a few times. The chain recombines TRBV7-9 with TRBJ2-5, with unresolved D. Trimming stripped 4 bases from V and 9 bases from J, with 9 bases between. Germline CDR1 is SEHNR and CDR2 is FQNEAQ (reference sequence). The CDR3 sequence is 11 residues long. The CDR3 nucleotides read TGTGCCAGCAGCTCACCTGGCGCCCAGTACTTC. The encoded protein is CASSSPGAQYF.

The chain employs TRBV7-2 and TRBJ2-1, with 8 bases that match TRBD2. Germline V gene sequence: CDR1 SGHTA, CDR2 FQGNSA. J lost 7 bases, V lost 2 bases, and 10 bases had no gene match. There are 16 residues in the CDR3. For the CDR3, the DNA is TGTGCCAGCAGCTTAACGTTGGGGACTAGTGGTAATGAGCAGTTCTTC. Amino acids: CASSLTLGTSGNEQFF.

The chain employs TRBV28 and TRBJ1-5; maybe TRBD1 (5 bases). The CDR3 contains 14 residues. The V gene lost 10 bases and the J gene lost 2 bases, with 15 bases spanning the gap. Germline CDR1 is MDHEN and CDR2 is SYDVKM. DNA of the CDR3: TGTGCCACCGGGGCGACTGTAGGCAATCAGCCCCAGCATTTT. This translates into CATGATVGNQPQHF.

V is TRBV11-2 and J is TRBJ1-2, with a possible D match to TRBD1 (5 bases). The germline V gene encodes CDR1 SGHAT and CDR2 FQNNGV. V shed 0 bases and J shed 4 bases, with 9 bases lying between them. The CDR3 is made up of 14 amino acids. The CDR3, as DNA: TGTGCCAGCAGCTTAGAACAGGTCACCTATGGCTACACCTTC. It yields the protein CASSLEQVTYGYTF.

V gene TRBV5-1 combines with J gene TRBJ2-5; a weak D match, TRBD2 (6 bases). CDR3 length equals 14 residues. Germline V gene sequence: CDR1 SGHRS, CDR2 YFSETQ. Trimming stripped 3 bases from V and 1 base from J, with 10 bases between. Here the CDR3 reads CASSSAGFQETQYF. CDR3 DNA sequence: TGCGCCAGCAGCTCCGCGGGGTTCCAAGAGACCCAGTACTTC. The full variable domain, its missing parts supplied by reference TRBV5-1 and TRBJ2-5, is KAGVTQTPRYLIKTRGQQVTLSCSPISGHRSVSWYQQTPGQGLQFLFEYFSETQRNKGNFPGRFSGRQFSNSRSEMNVSTLELGDSALYLCASSSAGFQETQYFGPGTRLLVL.

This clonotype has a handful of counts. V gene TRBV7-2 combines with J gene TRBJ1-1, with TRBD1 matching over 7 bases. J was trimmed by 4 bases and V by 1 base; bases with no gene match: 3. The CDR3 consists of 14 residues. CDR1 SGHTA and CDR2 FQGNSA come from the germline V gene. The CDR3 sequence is CASSLGTGLTEAFF. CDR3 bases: TGTGCCAGCAGCTTAGGGACAGGACTCACTGAAGCTTTCTTT.

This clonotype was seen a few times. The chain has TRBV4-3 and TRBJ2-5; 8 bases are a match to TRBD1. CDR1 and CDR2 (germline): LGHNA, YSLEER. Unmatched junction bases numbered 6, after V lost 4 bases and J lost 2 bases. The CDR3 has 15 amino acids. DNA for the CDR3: TGCGCCAGCAGCCGCGTCAGGGGGCGGCAAGAGACCCAGTACTTC. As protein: CASSRVRGRQETQYF.

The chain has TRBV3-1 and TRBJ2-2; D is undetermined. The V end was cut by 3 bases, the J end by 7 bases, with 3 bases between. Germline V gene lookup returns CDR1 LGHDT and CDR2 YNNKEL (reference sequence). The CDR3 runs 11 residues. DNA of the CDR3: TGTGCCAGCAGCCAGATCGGGGAGCTGTTTTTT. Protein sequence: CASSQIGELFF.

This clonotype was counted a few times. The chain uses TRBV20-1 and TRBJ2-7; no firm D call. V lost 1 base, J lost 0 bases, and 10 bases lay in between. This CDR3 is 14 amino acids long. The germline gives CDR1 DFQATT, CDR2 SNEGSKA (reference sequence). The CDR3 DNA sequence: TGCAGTGCTAGAGGGCAACTCAGCTCCTACGAGCAGTACTTC. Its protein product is CSARGQLSSYEQYF.

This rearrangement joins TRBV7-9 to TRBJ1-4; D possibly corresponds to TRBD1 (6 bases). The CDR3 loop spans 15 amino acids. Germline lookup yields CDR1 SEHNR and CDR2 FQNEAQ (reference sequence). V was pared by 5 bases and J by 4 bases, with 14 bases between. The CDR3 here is CASSQGQRLNEKLFF. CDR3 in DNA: TGTGCCAGCAGCCAAGGACAGCGCCTTAATGAAAAACTGTTTTTT. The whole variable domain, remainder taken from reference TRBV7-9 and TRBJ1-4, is DTGVSQNPRHKITKRGQNVTFRCDPISEHNRLYWYRQTLGQGPEFLTYFQNEAQLEKSRLLSDRFSAERPKGSFSTLEIQRTEQGDSAMYLCASSQGQRLNEKLFFGSGTQLSVL.